This T cell receptor (beta chain) originates from a study of somatic mutations in cytotoxic T cells in rheumatoid arthritis (dated by TCRdb to the late 2010s). Regarding the study in general: Right after diagnosis and prior to the start of any treatment, around 28 ml EDTA of peripheral blood was drawn from patients. Whether expanded CD8+ T-cell clones in untreated, newly diagnosed rheumatoid arthritis carry somatic mutations was the study question, and clonality was characterized with TCRB deep sequencing. A total of roughly 60 rheumatoid arthritis patients and 15 to 25 healthy controls underwent TCRB deep sequencing. Sorted V beta1+ cells also underwent TCRB sequencing, and some V beta antibody-stained T-cell populations were flow-sorted at nearly 100% purity on a FACSAria II or Sony SH800. Median age was essentially the same in the patient group and the control group.

TCRB CDR3 sequencing used the immunoSEQ assay on genomic DNA. In the source study's methods: Patient CD8+ clones larger than 1% were compared against published virus-specific TCRB sequences, and only a few matched. Analyses were restricted to productive TCRB rearrangements. Clonality was expressed as a Shannon entropy-based productive clonality index, with each clone defined by a unique TCRB CDR3 sequence. Repertoire overlap for a pair of samples was computed from each clone's template counts relative to total templates per sample. A correlation with a Spearman r of 0.6 to 0.65 was found between V-gene usage by flow cytometry and V-gene usage by TCRB sequencing. Imported from immuneACCESS, the table was reduced by TCRdb to in-frame sequences with V and J called. These copies leave out some clones; in studies compared against another copy, an unresolved V gene accounts for under half, and the cause of the remainder is not known. V and J calls and clone size follow that table, whereas D and trimming were derived from the DNA. Recorded for this sample are 15,000 to 20,000 clones; about 81% of them occurred a single time. Clones ranked in the top ten supply over 11% of the sample.

CDR1 LGHNA and CDR2 YSLEER are derived from the germline V gene. Trimming takes 3 bases off V and 4 bases off J; junction bases not matched to a gene: 1. From the cysteine through the phenylalanine, the CDR3 covers 14 amino acids. The only DNA kept is the CDR3, 42 bases in frame from the first base. CD4+ and CD8+ cells were isolated by positive magnetic bead selection on an AutoMACS, and purity was checked by flow cytometry. A TCR V beta antibody panel was used in flow cytometry to screen first for clonal expansions, which were then characterized by TCRB deep sequencing of sorted CD8+ fractions. Ficoll-Paque PLUS density gradient separation was used to isolate peripheral blood mononuclear cells. Nucleospin Tissue or Tissue XS kits were used to extract DNA from CD4-enriched, CD8-enriched or PBMC samples, and a Qubit 2.0 fluorometer was used for quantification. The investigation overall reported the following: Viral specificity could not be ruled out by absence from virus-specific databases, and the antigen targets of the expanded CD8+ clones remained unknown. Several identical CD8+ TCRB sequences were found in both blood and synovial fluid, and in about an eighth of the roughly 60 patients the largest CD8+ clone exceeded 20% of CD8+ cells. The finding that TRBV07 was slightly underrepresented in patients was left unadjusted for multiple comparisons. Healthy controls showed no age-related increase in CD8+ clonality, whereas patients did (Spearman r of about 0.53). CD8+ T-cell clonality in rheumatoid arthritis patients was not significantly different from that in age-matched healthy controls.

On this clone: Its antigen target is currently unknown. No base-level quality is on record; no much larger clone is a single base apart.

The chain was built from TRBV4-3 and TRBJ2-7; a stretch of 12 junction bases matches TRBD2. The receptor was derived from an adult with rheumatoid arthritis. The sample taken for sequencing was CD8+ T cells sorted from blood. The bases read TGCGCCAGCAGCCAGACTAGCGGGAGTTACGAGCAGTACTTC. Translated, it gives CASSQTSGSYEQYF.